Below are 27 T cell receptor beta chains sequenced from a single sample in a study of T-cell memory formation after mild COVID-19. In TCRdb, the 5' RACE reads were re-called with MiXCR into one record per CDR3 protein. The sample records 300,000 to 400,000 distinct CDR3 sequences, around 15% being singletons. The sample was PBMCs or a T cell subset sorted from them (not recorded which). These TCRs come from a man aged 18 to 29 who had mild COVID-19 (a few samples of this study predate the infection). Cell type and time point are not known.

This clonotype was counted a few times. The J gene is TRBJ2-2, the V gene TRBV5-1, with D unclear. Germline values: CDR1 SGHRS, CDR2 YFSETQ. Trimming left V 0 bases short and J 0 bases short, with 9 bases between. The CDR3 is 16 residues long. The CDR3 is CASSLGPRTNTGELFF. CDR3 in DNA: TGCGCCAGCAGCTTGGGGCCCAGGACGAACACCGGGGAGCTGTTTTTT.

This clonotype was found many times. The J gene is TRBJ2-3, the V gene TRBV5-1; 13 nucleotides agree with TRBD2. V shed 3 bases and J 2 bases; nucleotides not matched to a gene: 6. CDR3 size: 17 residues. Germline CDR1 is SGHRS and CDR2 is YFSETQ. In nucleotides, the CDR3 is TGCGCCAGCAGCTCCAGGACTAGCGGGGGAGTCACAGATACGCAGTATTTT. This sequence encodes CASSSRTSGGVTDTQYF.

The genes are TRBV2 and TRBJ1-5, with D hard to call. The CDR3 has 11 amino acids. Germline V lookup: CDR1 SNHLY, CDR2 FYNNEI. Trimming took 3 bases from V and 7 from J, leaving 4 bases between them. Here the CDR3 reads CASSDPQPQHF. The CDR3, as DNA: TGTGCCAGCAGTGATCCCCAGCCCCAGCATTTT.

Many counts were recorded for this clonotype. The chain links TRBV6-5 to TRBJ2-3; 7 positions agree with TRBD2. Germline values: CDR1 MNHEY, CDR2 SVGAGI. V lost 6 bases to trimming and J lost 4 bases; unmatched junction nucleotides: 7. This CDR3 is built from 14 residues. The CDR3 loop is CASRSFGGSDTQYF. Here the CDR3 DNA reads TGTGCCAGCAGGTCTTTCGGGGGGTCAGATACGCAGTATTTT.

This clonotype was counted between two and nine times. The chain combines TRBV4-2 with TRBJ2-1, with 9 bases lining up with TRBD2. CDR1 is LGHNA and CDR2 is YNFKEQ in the germline V gene. The V segment lost 0 bases and the J segment 4 bases; nucleotides outside the gene matches: 4. The CDR3 has 16 residues. CDR3: CASSQDRAGGYNEQFF. The CDR3 coding sequence is TGTGCCAGCAGCCAAGATAGAGCGGGGGGATACAATGAGCAGTTCTTC.

This clonotype was observed a handful of times. The rearrangement uses TRBV14 and TRBJ1-4; TRBD1 aligns across 11 bases. The CDR3 consists of 16 residues. Germline loops: CDR1 SGHDN, CDR2 FVKESK. Trimming took 5 bases from V and 3 from J; bases not matched to a gene: 5. CDR3 sequence (DNA): TGTGCCAGCAGCAAGGACAGGGGGCAAGCTAATGAAAAACTGTTTTTT. It translates to CASSKDRGQANEKLFF.

This clonotype was detected only a few times. The rearrangement links TRBV6-2 or TRBV6-3 to TRBJ1-1, with D perhaps TRBD1 (6 bases). Trimming shortened V by 5 bases and J by 5 bases, and 12 bases separated the two germline ends. This CDR3 contains 13 residues. The germline gives CDR1 MNHEY, CDR2 SVGEGT. The DNA of the CDR3 is TGTGCCAGCAGTGGGCCGGACAGAACTGAAGCTTTCTTT. The encoded protein is CASSGPDRTEAFF.

The table lists this clonotype with a few counts. The rearrangement links TRBV6-2 or TRBV6-3 to TRBJ2-7; 7 bases map to TRBD2. After removal of 5 bases from V and 2 bases from J, the junction contained 6 bases not matched to a gene. The CDR3 covers 14 residues. Germline V CDR1 and CDR2: MNHEY, SVGEGT. For the CDR3, the DNA is TGTGCCAGCAGTCCCGGGAGGTTGCCCTACGAGCAGTACGTC. Protein sequence: CASSPGRLPYEQYV.

This chain uses TRBV3-1 with TRBJ1-5; D gene ambiguous. CDR3 length: 13 amino acids. The ends were cut back, 5 bases at V and 5 bases at J, with 10 bases in the middle. Germline V lookup: CDR1 LGHDT, CDR2 YNNKEL (reference sequence). The CDR3 coding sequence is TGTGCCAGCAGCAGGGCAGGCGATCAGCCCCAGCATTTT. It translates to CASSRAGDQPQHF.

This clonotype was counted a few times. The chain links TRBV4-3 to TRBJ2-7; D is uncertain. The CDR3 is 15 amino acids. Germline V gene sequence: CDR1 LGHNA, CDR2 YSLEER. V was shortened by 0 bases and J by 6 bases, with 15 bases between the two germline ends. Written as DNA, the CDR3 is TGCGCCAGCAGCCAAGATGACGGCTTTTCCCTCGAGCAGTACTTC. The encoded protein is CASSQDDGFSLEQYF.

This clonotype has only a few counts. V gene TRBV7-3 combines with J gene TRBJ1-2; D perhaps matches TRBD1 (5 bases). V was cut by 2 bases and J by 5 bases, with 15 bases left in between. This CDR3 has 15 amino acids. Germline V gene lookup returns CDR1 SGHTA and CDR2 FQGTGA. The CDR3 nucleotides read TGTGCCAGCAGCTTAGACGGGACTCGGCTTTATGGCTACACCTTC. This gives the protein CASSLDGTRLYGYTF.

The table lists this clonotype with a few counts. The chain combines TRBV2 with TRBJ2-1; D is perhaps TRBD1 or TRBD2 (5 bases each). V was cut by 7 bases and J by 7 bases, with 8 bases left in between. This CDR3 comprises 11 residues. Germline CDR1 reads SNHLY; CDR2 reads FYNNEI. The CDR3 nucleotides are TGTGCCAGCATCTGGGGGAATGAGCAGTTCTTC. Amino acids: CASIWGNEQFF.

The CDR3 nucleotides are TGTGCCAGCAGCCCCGCCTGGGGGGGACAGGCGGCGGGCGAGCAGTACGTC. Its protein is CASSPAWGGQAAGEQYV. This chain uses TRBV5-6 with TRBJ2-7; TRBD1 might be the D (8 bases). The ends were cut back, 4 bases at V and 6 bases at J, with 26 bases in the middle. The CDR3 is 17 residues long. CDR1 and CDR2 (germline): SGHDT, YYEEEE.

The chain employs TRBV24-1 and TRBJ1-2; 9 bases match TRBD1. After removal of 2 bases from V and 3 bases from J, the junction contained 6 bases not matched to a gene. This CDR3 has 16 residues. From germline, CDR1 is KGHDR and CDR2 SFDVKD. This CDR3 reads CATSDSAQGAYYGYTF. CDR3 DNA sequence: TGTGCCACCAGTGATTCTGCACAGGGGGCATACTATGGCTACACCTTC.

This clonotype came up many times. The chain has TRBV12-3 or TRBV12-4 and TRBJ2-3; TRBD1 matches at 8 bases. This CDR3 has 15 residues. The ends lost 6 bases at V and 0 bases at J; junction bases unmatched: 5. The CDR3 nucleotides are TGTGCCAGCAGCCCCGACAGGGGAAGCACAGATACGCAGTATTTT. Protein sequence: CASSPDRGSTDTQYF.

Many counts were recorded for this clonotype. The rearrangement uses TRBV12-3 or TRBV12-4 and TRBJ1-1; D uncertain. The CDR3 contains 14 residues. Trimming left V 3 bases short and J 1 base short, with 9 bases between. CDR3 protein: CASSFMIRNTEAFF. Here the CDR3 DNA reads TGTGCCAGCAGTTTTATGATCAGGAACACTGAAGCTTTCTTT.

The chain has TRBV6-1 and TRBJ1-4; D might be TRBD1 (5 bases). Germline V gives CDR1 MNHNS, CDR2 SASEGT. V was pared by 9 bases and J by 7 bases, with 15 bases between. The CDR3 contains 13 residues. The CDR3 region has the DNA TGTGCCAGTCAGGGTATACGTCTTGAAAAACTGTTTTTT. It codes for CASQGIRLEKLFF.

This chain uses TRBV29-1 with TRBJ2-5, with 8 bases matching TRBD1. The germline gives CDR1 SQVTM, CDR2 ANQGSEA. This CDR3 has 12 residues. Unmatched junction bases numbered 1, after V lost 4 bases and J lost 3 bases. Written as DNA, the CDR3 is TGCAGCGTTGCGGACAGGGAAGAGACCCAGTACTTC. This codes for CSVADREETQYF.

This chain links TRBV20-1 with TRBJ2-7; 9 positions match TRBD2. This CDR3 has 14 residues. The V gene end was trimmed by 6 bases and the J gene end by 4 bases; junction bases not matched to a gene: 10. The V gene's germline CDR1 is DFQATT and CDR2 SNEGSKA (reference sequence). CDR3 sequence (DNA): TGCAGTGCAAGATCTAGCGGGGAGAAATACGAGCAGTACGTC. This codes for CSARSSGEKYEQYV.

This clonotype turned up a few times. The genes are TRBV9 and TRBJ1-6; tentative D call: TRBD1 (6 bases). CDR3 size: 15 residues. V was shortened by 0 bases and J by 7 bases, with 11 bases between the two germline ends. Per germline, CDR1 SGDLS and CDR2 YYNGEE. Here the CDR3 DNA reads TGTGCCAGCAGCGTAGAAGGGACATTCAATTCACCCCTCCACTTT. Its protein is CASSVEGTFNSPLHF.

This clonotype was counted ten times or more. The chain uses TRBV30 and TRBJ2-5; D call uncertain. Germline values: CDR1 GTSNPN, CDR2 SVGIG (reference sequence). The CDR3 runs 13 residues. With 7 bases removed from V and 5 bases from J, the gap between germline ends came to 17 bases. CDR3 nucleotide sequence: TGTGCCTCCGCTTTCGATAGCCTGGAGACCCAGTACTTC. Protein product: CASAFDSLETQYF.

The table lists this clonotype with a few counts. The chain has TRBV4-3 and TRBJ2-7; D possibly matches TRBD1 or TRBD2 (5 bases each). Germline CDR1 and CDR2: LGHNA and YSLEER. This CDR3 contains 14 residues. With 0 bases removed from V and 3 bases from J, the gap between germline ends came to 9 bases. CDR3 region: CASSQDRGDYEQYF. In DNA, the CDR3 is TGCGCCAGCAGCCAAGATCGAGGGGACTACGAGCAGTACTTC.

The rearrangement links TRBV11-2 to TRBJ2-7, with 7 nucleotides matching TRBD1. There are 14 residues in the CDR3. From germline, CDR1 is SGHAT and CDR2 FQNNGV. Trimming at V came to 5 bases and at J to 4 bases, leaving 8 bases not matched to a gene. CDR3 residues: CASSIGGEGYEQYF. The CDR3 DNA reads TGTGCCAGCAGCATAGGGGGCGAGGGTTACGAGCAGTACTTC.

The rearrangement links TRBV6-2 or TRBV6-3 to TRBJ2-5; D remains unclear. The CDR3 sequence is 14 residues long. Looked up from germline, CDR1 is MNHEY and CDR2 is SVGEGT. V shed 6 bases and J shed 3 bases, with 14 bases lying between them. CDR3 sequence reads: CASSRPGRKETQYF. The CDR3 coding sequence is TGTGCCAGCAGCCGCCCGGGCCGCAAAGAGACCCAGTACTTC.

The sample holds a few counts of this clonotype. The chain carries TRBV6-5 and TRBJ2-3; 8 nucleotides agree with TRBD1. The V gene's germline CDR1 is MNHEY and CDR2 SVGAGI. The CDR3 covers 17 residues. The J segment lost 1 base and the V segment lost 0 bases, leaving 6 bases of the junction unmatched. The DNA of the CDR3 is TGTGCCAGCAGTTACTCGACCAGGGGGCTGCGCACAGATACGCAGTATTTT. Translating gives CASSYSTRGLRTDTQYF.

This clonotype was observed at least ten times. This chain uses TRBV7-9 with TRBJ1-1; perhaps TRBD1 as D (5 bases). Germline lookup yields CDR1 SEHNR and CDR2 FQNEAQ (reference sequence). The V gene lost 3 bases and the J gene lost 10 bases, with 12 bases spanning the gap. This CDR3 comprises 12 residues. CDR3 DNA: TGTGCCAGCAGCTTGTGGGGGGAACCAGCTTTCTTT. Its protein product is CASSLWGEPAFF.

This clonotype was detected many times. The chain is built from TRBV7-9 and TRBJ2-7; no clear D gene. V was shortened by 0 bases and J by 5 bases, with 5 bases between the two germline ends. CDR3 length: 12 residues. Germline lookup yields CDR1 SEHNR and CDR2 FQNEAQ (reference sequence). CDR3 DNA sequence: TGTGCCAGCAGCTTAGCTTCCCACGAGCAGTACTTC. Its translation: CASSLASHEQYF.